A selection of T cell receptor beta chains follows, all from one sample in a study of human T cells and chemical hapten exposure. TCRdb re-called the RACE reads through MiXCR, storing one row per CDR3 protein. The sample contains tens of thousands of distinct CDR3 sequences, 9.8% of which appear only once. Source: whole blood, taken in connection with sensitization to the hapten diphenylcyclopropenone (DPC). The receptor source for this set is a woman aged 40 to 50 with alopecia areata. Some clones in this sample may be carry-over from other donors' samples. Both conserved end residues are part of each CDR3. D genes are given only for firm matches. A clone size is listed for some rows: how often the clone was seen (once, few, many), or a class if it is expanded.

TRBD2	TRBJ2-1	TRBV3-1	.	CASSHPTSGADNEQFF	TGTGCCAGCAGCCACCCCACTAGCGGGGCGGACAATGAGCAGTTCTTC
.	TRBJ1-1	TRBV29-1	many	CSVTTGLNTEAFF	TGCAGCGTCACTACAGGCCTGAACACTGAAGCTTTCTTT
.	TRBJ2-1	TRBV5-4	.	CASSLVQGGNEQFF	TGTGCCAGCAGCTTGGTGCAGGGCGGGAATGAGCAGTTCTTC
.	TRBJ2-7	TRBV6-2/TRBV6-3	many	CASIAERRTDTYEQYF	TGTGCCAGCATAGCCGAGAGAAGGACAGACACCTACGAGCAGTACTTC
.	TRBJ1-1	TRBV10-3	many	CAISGTPVGGSGEAFF	TGTGCCATCAGCGGGACCCCGGTCGGTGGGTCGGGTGAAGCTTTCTTT
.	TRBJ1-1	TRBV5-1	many	CASSSHLGENTEAFF	TGCGCCAGCAGCTCCCACCTAGGAGAGAACACTGAAGCTTTCTTT
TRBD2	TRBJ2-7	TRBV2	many	CASRGLAGGPNYEQYF	TGTGCCAGCAGGGGACTAGCGGGGGGCCCAAACTACGAGCAGTACTTC
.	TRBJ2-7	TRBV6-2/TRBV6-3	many	CASSYTPSEQYF	TGTGCCAGCAGTTACACGCCTTCCGAGCAGTACTTC
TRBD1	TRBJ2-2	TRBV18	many	CASSPGQPNTGELFF	TGTGCCAGCTCCCCGGGACAGCCGAACACCGGGGAGCTGTTTTTT
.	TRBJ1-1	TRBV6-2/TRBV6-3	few	CASRRDGNTEAFF	TGTGCCAGCCGACGGGACGGGAACACTGAAGCTTTCTTT
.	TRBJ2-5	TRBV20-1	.	CSAVQETQYF	TGCAGTGCTGTTCAAGAGACCCAGTACTTC
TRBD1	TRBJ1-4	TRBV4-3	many	CASSYSGQDGSEKLFF	TGCGCCAGCAGCTATAGTGGACAGGACGGAAGTGAAAAACTGTTTTTT
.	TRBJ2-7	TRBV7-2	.	CASSLSPLYEQYF	TGTGCCAGCAGCTTATCCCCCCTCTACGAGCAGTACTTC
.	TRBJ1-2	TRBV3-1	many	CASSQDRGLGRGYTF	TGTGCCAGCAGCCAAGATCGGGGGCTTGGGCGAGGCTACACCTTC
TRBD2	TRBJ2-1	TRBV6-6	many	CASSSPGLAGGNYNEQFF	TGTGCCAGCAGTTCTCCCGGACTAGCGGGGGGGAATTACAATGAGCAGTTCTTC
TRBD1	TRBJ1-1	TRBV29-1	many	CSVTGVNTEAFF	TGCAGCGTGACAGGGGTGAACACTGAAGCTTTCTTT
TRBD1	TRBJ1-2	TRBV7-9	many	CASSLVTGQATHYGYTF	TGTGCCAGCAGCTTAGTTACCGGACAGGCGACGCACTATGGCTACACCTTC
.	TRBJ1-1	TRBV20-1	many	CSARDVPLGTEAFF	TGCAGTGCTAGAGATGTGCCTCTGGGCACTGAAGCTTTCTTT
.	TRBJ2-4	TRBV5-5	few	CASSLGDRNIQYF	TGTGCCAGCAGCTTGGGAGACAGAAACATTCAGTACTTC
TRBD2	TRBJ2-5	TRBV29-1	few	CSVVGSGGGETQYF	TGCAGCGTTGTAGGTAGCGGGGGGGGAGAGACCCAGTACTTC
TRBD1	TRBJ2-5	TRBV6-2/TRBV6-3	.	CASKARQGRNF	TGTGCCAGCAAGGCCCGACAGGGGAGAAACTTC
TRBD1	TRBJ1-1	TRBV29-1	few	CSTDREAFF	TGCAGCACCGACAGGGAGGCTTTCTTT
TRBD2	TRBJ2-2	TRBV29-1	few	CSSRGANGELFF	TGCAGTTCGCGGGGGGCTAACGGGGAGCTGTTTTTT
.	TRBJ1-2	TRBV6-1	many	CASSEDGYTF	TGTGCCAGCAGTGAAGATGGCTACACCTTC
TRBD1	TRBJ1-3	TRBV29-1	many	CSVVGQAFSGNTIYF	TGCAGCGTAGTCGGACAGGCCTTCTCTGGAAACACCATATATTTT
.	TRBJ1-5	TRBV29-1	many	CSVAGGNDQPQHF	TGCAGCGTTGCAGGAGGGAACGATCAGCCCCAGCATTTT
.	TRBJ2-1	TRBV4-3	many	CASSQHGGITHNEQFF	TGCGCCAGCAGCCAACATGGGGGGATTACCCACAATGAGCAGTTCTTC
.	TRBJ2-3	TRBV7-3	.	CASSSRGSTDTQYF	TGTGCCAGCAGCTCCCGGGGCTCCACAGATACGCAGTATTTT
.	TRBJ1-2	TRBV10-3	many	CATVPSDTSGSYTF	TGTGCCACTGTTCCCTCGGACACTTCGGGAAGCTACACCTTC
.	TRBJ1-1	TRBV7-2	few	CASSLVEVNTEAFF	TGTGCCAGCAGCTTAGTCGAGGTGAACACTGAAGCTTTCTTT
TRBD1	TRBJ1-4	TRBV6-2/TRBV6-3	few	CASSLPGQRDEKLFF	TGTGCCAGCAGTTTACCGGGACAGAGGGATGAAAAACTGTTTTTT
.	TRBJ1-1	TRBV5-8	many	CASSMGTVNTEAFF	TGTGCCAGCAGCATGGGGACGGTGAACACTGAAGCTTTCTTT
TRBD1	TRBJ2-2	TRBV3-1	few	CASSQDSPGGLGELFF	TGTGCCAGCAGCCAAGATTCCCCAGGGGGCCTCGGGGAGCTGTTTTTT
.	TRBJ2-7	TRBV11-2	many	CASSFSTGTGEQYF	TGTGCCAGCAGCTTTTCCACAGGGACGGGCGAGCAGTACTTC
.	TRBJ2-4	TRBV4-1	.	CASSHTGDSFQYF	TGCGCCAGCAGCCACACAGGTGACTCTTTTCAGTACTTC
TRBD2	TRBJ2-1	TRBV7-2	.	CASSLESPLLAGRGNEQFF	TGTGCCAGCAGCTTAGAGTCGCCATTACTAGCGGGGAGGGGCAATGAGCAGTTCTTC
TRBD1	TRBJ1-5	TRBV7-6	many	CASSAGGSNQPQHF	TGTGCCAGCAGCGCAGGGGGTAGCAATCAGCCCCAGCATTTT
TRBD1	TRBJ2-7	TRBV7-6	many	CASSRTGEEQYF	TGTGCCAGCAGCAGGACAGGGGAAGAGCAGTACTTC
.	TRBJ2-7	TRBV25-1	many	CASSSPRGRHEQYF	TGTGCCAGCAGTTCCCCCAGGGGAAGGCACGAGCAGTACTTC
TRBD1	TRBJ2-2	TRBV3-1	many	CASNRQGDTGELFF	TGTGCCAGCAACCGACAGGGAGACACCGGGGAGCTGTTTTTT
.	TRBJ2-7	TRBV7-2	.	CASSLMGRGYEQYF	TGTGCCAGCAGCTTAATGGGGCGGGGCTACGAGCAGTACTTC
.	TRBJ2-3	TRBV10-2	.	CASSHREGTDTQYF	TGCGCCAGCAGCCACAGGGAGGGGACGGATACGCAGTATTTT
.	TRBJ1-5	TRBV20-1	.	CSAETRVDQPQHF	TGCAGTGCCGAGACTAGGGTCGATCAGCCCCAGCATTTT
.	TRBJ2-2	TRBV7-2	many	CASSLRERRELFF	TGTGCCAGCAGCTTAAGAGAACGGAGGGAGCTGTTTTTT
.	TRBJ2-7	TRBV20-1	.	CSASTGLNEQYF	TGCAGTGCTTCCACAGGGTTGAACGAGCAGTACTTC
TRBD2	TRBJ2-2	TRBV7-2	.	CASIPPGSGGPGTGELFF	TGTGCCAGCATCCCCCCGGGTAGCGGGGGGCCGGGCACCGGGGAGCTGTTTTTT
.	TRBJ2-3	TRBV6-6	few	CASNRPPDTQYF	TGTGCCAGCAACCGACCTCCAGATACGCAGTATTTT
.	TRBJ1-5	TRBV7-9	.	CASSYWTEESPQHF	TGTGCCAGCAGCTACTGGACGGAAGAAAGCCCCCAGCATTTT
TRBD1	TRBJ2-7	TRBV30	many	CAWGTGYEQYF	TGTGCCTGGGGGACAGGCTACGAGCAGTACTTC
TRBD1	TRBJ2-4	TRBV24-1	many	CATSMTGVNIQYF	TGTGCCACCAGTATGACAGGGGTAAACATTCAGTACTTC